The next 9 T cell receptor beta chains were all read from a single sample in a study of identical twins. TCRdb processed the 5' RACE reads anew with MiXCR; each CDR3 protein has one entry. The sample has 1.5 million to 2 million distinct CDR3 sequences; about 30% are singletons. The specimen was cord blood. The receptors stem from a newborn girl in good health.

This clonotype turned up a few times. This chain joins TRBV20-1 and TRBJ2-7, with a possible D match to TRBD1 (5 bases). V was shortened by 2 bases and J by 3 bases, with 14 bases between the two germline ends. The germline CDR1 and CDR2 sequences are DFQATT and SNEGSKA (reference sequence). CDR3 length: 14 residues. The CDR3 protein is CSARNVRADYEQYF. CDR3 DNA sequence: TGCAGTGCTAGAAATGTCAGGGCGGACTACGAGCAGTACTTC.

This chain connects TRBV15 to TRBJ2-4; tentatively, D is TRBD2 (6 bases). The germline CDR1 and CDR2 sequences are LNHNV and YYDKDF (reference sequence). There are 16 residues in the CDR3. V lost 4 bases and J 0 bases, leaving 13 bases between the germline ends. In DNA, the CDR3 is TGTGCCACCAGCATGGACTGGGGAGGAGCCAAAAACATTCAGTACTTC. Translated, it gives CATSMDWGGAKNIQYF.

This clonotype showed up just a few times. Sequence at one end of the junction differs from germline and may be a read error. This chain uses TRBV10-3 with TRBJ2-4, with 11 bases matching TRBD2. Germline V lookup: CDR1 ENHRY, CDR2 SYGVKD. CDR3 length equals 16 residues. This CDR3 reads CAISESSGRAKTIQYF. CDR3 nucleotide sequence: TGTGCCATCAGTGAGTCTAGCGGGAGGGCCAAAACCATTCAGTACTTC.

This clonotype was seen many times. The chain joins TRBV10-3 to TRBJ2-7; D unclear. Germline loops: CDR1 ENHRY, CDR2 SYGVKD. V was trimmed by 3 bases and J by 3 bases, leaving 6 bases between them. The CDR3 loop spans 12 amino acids. The CDR3 spells CAISDSGYEQYF. Here the CDR3 DNA reads TGTGCCATCAGTGACTCAGGCTACGAGCAGTACTTC.

The chain carries TRBV4-2 and TRBJ2-1, with TRBD2 identical over 12 bases. CDR1 and CDR2 from the germline V gene are LGHNA and YNFKEQ. CDR3 length: 15 amino acids. V lost 2 bases, J lost 7 bases, and 3 bases stayed unmatched. The CDR3 sequence: CASSQPSGGANEQFF. DNA for the CDR3: TGTGCCAGCAGCCAACCTAGCGGGGGGGCGAATGAGCAGTTCTTC.

The chain couples TRBV14 to TRBJ2-5, with 7 nucleotides matching TRBD2. The junction had 16 bases not matched to a gene; V was cut back by 1 base and J by 11 bases. Germline CDR1 and CDR2: SGHDN and FVKESK. The CDR3 has 16 residues. CDR3 amino acids: CASSQVGGSMGNEQYF. The CDR3 nucleotides are TGTGCCAGCAGCCAAGTTGGCGGGAGTATGGGCAATGAGCAGTACTTC.

V and J are TRBV11-2 and TRBJ1-5; D call uncertain. The germline CDR1 and CDR2 sequences are SGHAT and FQNNGV. The CDR3 extends over 15 amino acids. V lost 5 bases and J lost 0, with 11 bases in between. CDR3 in DNA: TGTGCCAGCAGCCCCGTAACGGGTAGCAATCAGCCCCAGCATTTT. Translated, it gives CASSPVTGSNQPQHF. The full variable domain, in which reference TRBV11-2 and TRBJ1-5 provide the parts outside the CDR3, is EAGVAQSPRYKIIEKRQSVAFWCNPISGHATLYWYQQILGQGPKLLIQFQNNGVVDDSQLPKDRFSAERLKGVDSTLKIQPAKLEDSAVYLCASSPVTGSNQPQHFGDGTRLSIL.

This clonotype has just one count. As the CDR3 is not closed by the conserved phenylalanine or tryptophan, this likely results from a read error. The rearrangement joins TRBV5-1 to TRBJ1-2; a possible D gene is TRBD1 (5 bases). The ends were cut back, 5 bases at V and 0 bases at J, with 11 bases in the middle. Germline V gives CDR1 SGHRS, CDR2 YFSETQ. This CDR3 contains 14 residues. DNA for the CDR3: TGCGCCAGCAGACCCTGGGGGTCTAACTATGGCTACACCGTC. This encodes CASRPWGSNYGYTV.

The J gene is TRBJ2-4, the V gene TRBV27; 7 bases are shared with TRBD2. CDR3 length: 15 amino acids. Germline CDR1 is MNHEY and CDR2 is SMNVEV (reference sequence). The ends lost 5 bases at V and 2 bases at J; junction bases unmatched: 6. The CDR3 here is CASSASLATKNIQYF. In DNA, the CDR3 is TGTGCCAGCAGTGCCTCACTAGCGACCAAAAACATTCAGTACTTC.